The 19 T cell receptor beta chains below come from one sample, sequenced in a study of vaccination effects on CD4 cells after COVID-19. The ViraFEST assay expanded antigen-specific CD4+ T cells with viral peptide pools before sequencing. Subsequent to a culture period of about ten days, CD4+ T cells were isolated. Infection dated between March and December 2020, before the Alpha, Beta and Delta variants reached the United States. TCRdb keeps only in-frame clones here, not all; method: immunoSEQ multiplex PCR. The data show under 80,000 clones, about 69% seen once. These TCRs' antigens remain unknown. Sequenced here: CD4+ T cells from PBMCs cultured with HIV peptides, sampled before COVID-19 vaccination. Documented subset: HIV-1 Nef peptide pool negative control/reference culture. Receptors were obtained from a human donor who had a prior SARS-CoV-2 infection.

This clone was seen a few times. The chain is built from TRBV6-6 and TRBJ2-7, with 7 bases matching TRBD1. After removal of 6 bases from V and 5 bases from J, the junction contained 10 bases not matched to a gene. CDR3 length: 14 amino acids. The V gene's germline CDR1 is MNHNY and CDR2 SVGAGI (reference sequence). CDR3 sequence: CASRPIGQVHEQYF. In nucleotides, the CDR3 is TGTGCCAGCAGGCCAATAGGACAGGTCCACGAGCAGTACTTC.

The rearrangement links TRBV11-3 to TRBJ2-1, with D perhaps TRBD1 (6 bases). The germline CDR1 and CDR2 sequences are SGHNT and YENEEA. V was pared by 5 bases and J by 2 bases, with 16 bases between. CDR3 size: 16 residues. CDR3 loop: CASSPRQGGAYNEQFF. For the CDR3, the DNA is TGTGCCAGCAGCCCGCGACAAGGGGGTGCCTACAATGAGCAGTTCTTC.

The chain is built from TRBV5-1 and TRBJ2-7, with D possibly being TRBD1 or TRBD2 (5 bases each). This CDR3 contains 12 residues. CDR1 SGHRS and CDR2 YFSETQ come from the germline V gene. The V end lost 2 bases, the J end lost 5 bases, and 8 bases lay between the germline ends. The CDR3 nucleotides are TGCGCCAGCAGCTTAGGGACCGACGAGCAGTACTTC. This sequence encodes CASSLGTDEQYF.

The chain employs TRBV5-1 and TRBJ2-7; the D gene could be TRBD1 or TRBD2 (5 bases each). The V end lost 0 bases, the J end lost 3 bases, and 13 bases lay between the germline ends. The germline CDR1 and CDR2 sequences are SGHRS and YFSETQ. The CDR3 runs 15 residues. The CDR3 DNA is TGCGCCAGCAGCTTGGGGGACGGACGGATCTACGAGCAGTACTTC. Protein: CASSLGDGRIYEQYF.

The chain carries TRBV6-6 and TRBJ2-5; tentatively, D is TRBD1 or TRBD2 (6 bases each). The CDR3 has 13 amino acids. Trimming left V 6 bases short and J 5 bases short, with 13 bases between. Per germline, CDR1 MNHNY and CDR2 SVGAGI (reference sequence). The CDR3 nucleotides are TGTGCCAGCAGCGGATCGGGGGCGGAGACCCAGTACTTC. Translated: CASSGSGAETQYF.

CDR3 in DNA: TGTGCCAGCACCCGGACCCCCGGCGGCTATGGCTACACCTTC. Its protein product is CASTRTPGGYGYTF. V is TRBV6-5 and J is TRBJ1-2; D is unresolved. Germline CDR1 is MNHEY and CDR2 is SVGAGI. Trimming took 7 bases from V and 4 from J, leaving 16 bases between them. The CDR3 spans 14 residues.

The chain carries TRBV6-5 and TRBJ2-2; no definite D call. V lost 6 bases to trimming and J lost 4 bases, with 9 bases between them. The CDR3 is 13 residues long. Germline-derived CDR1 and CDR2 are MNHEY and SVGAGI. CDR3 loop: CASRRTATGELFF. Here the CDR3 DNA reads TGTGCCAGCAGACGGACGGCCACCGGGGAGCTGTTTTTT.

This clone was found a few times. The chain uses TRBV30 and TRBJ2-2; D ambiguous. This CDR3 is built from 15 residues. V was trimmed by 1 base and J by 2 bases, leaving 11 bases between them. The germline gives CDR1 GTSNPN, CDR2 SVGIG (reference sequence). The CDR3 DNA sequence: TGTGCCTGGAGTGAAAGGATTGGAAACACCGGGGAGCTGTTTTTT. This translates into CAWSERIGNTGELFF.

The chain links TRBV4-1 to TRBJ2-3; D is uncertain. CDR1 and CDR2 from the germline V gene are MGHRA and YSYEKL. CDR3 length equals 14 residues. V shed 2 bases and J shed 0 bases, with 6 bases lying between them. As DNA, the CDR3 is TGCGCCAGCAGCCAAAAGGACAGCACAGATACGCAGTATTTT. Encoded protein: CASSQKDSTDTQYF.

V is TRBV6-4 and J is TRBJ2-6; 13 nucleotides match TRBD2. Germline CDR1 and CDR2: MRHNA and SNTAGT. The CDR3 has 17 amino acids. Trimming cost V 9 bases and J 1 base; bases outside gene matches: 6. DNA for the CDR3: TGTGCCAGGAAACGGACTAGCGGGAGATCTGGGGCCAACGTCCTGACTTTC. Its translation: CARKRTSGRSGANVLTF.

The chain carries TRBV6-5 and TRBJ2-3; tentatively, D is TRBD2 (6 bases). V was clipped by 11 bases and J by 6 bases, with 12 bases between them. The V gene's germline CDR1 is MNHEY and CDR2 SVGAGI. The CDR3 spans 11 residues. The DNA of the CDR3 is TGTGCCGGTGGGAGGCCGGATACGCAGTATTTT. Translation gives CAGGRPDTQYF.

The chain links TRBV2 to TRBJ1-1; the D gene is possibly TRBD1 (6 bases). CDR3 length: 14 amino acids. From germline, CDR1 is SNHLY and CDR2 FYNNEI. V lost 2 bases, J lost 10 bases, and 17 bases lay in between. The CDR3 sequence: CASSESGGGVGAFF. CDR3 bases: TGTGCCAGCAGTGAAAGTGGAGGGGGAGTCGGAGCTTTCTTT.

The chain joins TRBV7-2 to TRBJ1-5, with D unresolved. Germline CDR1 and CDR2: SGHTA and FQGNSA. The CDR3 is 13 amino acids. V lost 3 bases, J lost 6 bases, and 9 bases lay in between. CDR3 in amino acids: CASSFSRPQPQHF. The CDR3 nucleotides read TGTGCCAGCAGCTTTTCCAGGCCTCAGCCCCAGCATTTT.

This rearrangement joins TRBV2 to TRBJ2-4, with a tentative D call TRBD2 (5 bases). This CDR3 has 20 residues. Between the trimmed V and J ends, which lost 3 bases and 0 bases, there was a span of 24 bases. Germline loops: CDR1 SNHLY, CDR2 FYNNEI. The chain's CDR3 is CASSDLSNPSSFLAKNIQYF. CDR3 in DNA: TGTGCCAGCAGTGATTTGTCTAACCCTAGCTCTTTCCTAGCCAAAAACATTCAGTACTTC.

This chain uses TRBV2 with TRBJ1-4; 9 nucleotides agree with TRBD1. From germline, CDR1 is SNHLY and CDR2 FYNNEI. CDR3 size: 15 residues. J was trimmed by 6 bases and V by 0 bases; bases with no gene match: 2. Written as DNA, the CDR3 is TGTGCCAGCAGTGAAGCGACAGGGGGTCATGAAAAACTGTTTTTT. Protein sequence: CASSEATGGHEKLFF.

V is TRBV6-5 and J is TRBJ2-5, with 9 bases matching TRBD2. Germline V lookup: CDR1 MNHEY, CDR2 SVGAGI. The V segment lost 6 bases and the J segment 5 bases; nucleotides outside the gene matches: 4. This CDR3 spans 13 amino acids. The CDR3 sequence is CASSRGRAETQYF. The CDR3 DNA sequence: TGTGCCAGCAGCCGCGGGAGGGCCGAGACCCAGTACTTC.

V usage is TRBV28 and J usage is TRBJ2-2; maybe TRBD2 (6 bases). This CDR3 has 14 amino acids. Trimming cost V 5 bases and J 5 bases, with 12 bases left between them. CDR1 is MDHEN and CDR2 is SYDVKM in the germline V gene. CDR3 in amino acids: CASSPPGGTGELFF. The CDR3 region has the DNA TGTGCCAGCAGTCCCCCCGGGGGAACCGGGGAGCTGTTTTTT.

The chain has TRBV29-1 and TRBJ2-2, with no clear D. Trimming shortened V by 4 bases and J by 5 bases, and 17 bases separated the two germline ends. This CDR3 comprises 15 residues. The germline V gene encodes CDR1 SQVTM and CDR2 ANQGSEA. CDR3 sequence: CSVAALRSSTGELFF. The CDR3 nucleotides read TGCAGCGTTGCCGCCCTGAGGTCCTCAACCGGGGAGCTGTTTTTT.

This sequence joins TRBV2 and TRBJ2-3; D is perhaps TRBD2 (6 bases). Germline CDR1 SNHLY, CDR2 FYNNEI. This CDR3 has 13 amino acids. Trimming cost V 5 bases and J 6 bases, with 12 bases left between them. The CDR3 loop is CASSSGHGDTQYF. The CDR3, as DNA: TGTGCCAGCAGTAGCGGGCACGGGGATACGCAGTATTTT. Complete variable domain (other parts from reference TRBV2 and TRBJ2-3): EPEVTQTPSHQVTQMGQEVILRCVPISNHLYFYWYRQILGQKVEFLVSFYNNEISEKSEIFDDQFSVERPDGSNFTLKIRSTKLEDSAMYFCASSSGHGDTQYFGPGTRLTVL.